A single sample is the source of the 14 T cell receptor beta chains below, sequenced in a study of cytomegalovirus exposure and HLA in healthy donors. The PCR employed 60 Vbeta primers together with 13 Jbeta primers. The data were produced by immunoSEQ multiplex PCR, yet TCRdb's version contains in-frame clones alone and is incomplete. Of around 120,000 clones in the sample, approximately 80% were seen once. Specimen: PBMCs. All receptors come from a female donor in good health and CMV-seropositive.

The rearrangement uses TRBV19 and TRBJ1-3; no reliable D call. From germline, CDR1 is LNHDA and CDR2 SQIVND (reference sequence). Trimming pared 2 bases from V and 2 bases from J, leaving 10 bases between. CDR3 length: 15 residues. For the CDR3, the DNA is TGTGCCAGTAGTATATACAGCCAGACTGGAAACACCATATATTTT. Protein product: CASSIYSQTGNTIYF. The full variable domain, with the rest looked up from reference TRBV19 and TRBJ1-3, is DGGITQSPKYLFRKEGQNVTLSCEQNLNHDAMYWYRQDPGQGLRLIYYSQIVNDFQKGDIAEGYSVSREKKESFPLTVTSAQKNPTAFYLCASSIYSQTGNTIYFGEGSWLTVV.

This CDR3 reads CSVSDRGIYGYTF. CDR3 nucleotide sequence: TGCAGCGTTTCGGACAGGGGTATCTATGGCTACACCTTC. V gene TRBV29-1 combines with J gene TRBJ1-2, with 9 bases aligning to TRBD1. Per the germline V gene, CDR1 is SQVTM and CDR2 is ANQGSEA. The CDR3 is 13 residues long. Trimming cost V 5 bases and J 4 bases; bases outside gene matches: 5.

This clone has a single count. The V and J genes are TRBV18 and TRBJ2-1, with D possibly being TRBD2 (5 bases). Germline V gene data show CDR1 as KGHSH and CDR2 as LQKENI. V was clipped by 4 bases and J by 5 bases, with 15 bases between them. The CDR3 consists of 15 residues. The CDR3 DNA reads as TGTGCCAGCTCACTTCCTGGAGGTATTAACAATGAGCAGTTCTTC. It is translated as CASSLPGGINNEQFF.

The V call is TRBV28, the J call TRBJ1-1; perhaps TRBD1 as D (6 bases). Trimming shortened V by 4 bases and J by 9 bases, and 9 bases separated the two germline ends. The length of the CDR3 is 11 residues. CDR1 and CDR2 from the germline V gene are MDHEN and SYDVKM. In DNA, the CDR3 is TGTGCCAGCAGTTCACAGGGAAAAGCTTTCTTT. Its protein is CASSSQGKAFF.

This clone was seen a few times. The sample holds other DNA sequences that translate to the same CDR3. The chain links TRBV6-5 to TRBJ2-7, with TRBD1 identical over 10 bases. The CDR3 is 15 residues long. V was clipped by 0 bases and J by 2 bases; unmatched bases: 1. The germline CDR1 and CDR2 sequences are MNHEY and SVGAGI. The CDR3 DNA is TGTGCCAGCAGTTACTCGGGACAGGGGACCTACGAGCAGTACTTC. It codes for CASSYSGQGTYEQYF.

V usage is TRBV5-4 and J usage is TRBJ1-1; TRBD1 might be the D (5 bases). Germline assignment: CDR1 SGHNT and CDR2 YYREEE (reference sequence). The CDR3 extends over 14 amino acids. V gave up 4 bases and J gave up 2 bases, with 12 bases separating them. The DNA for the CDR3 is TGTGCCAGCAGCCAACCAGGGCGAAACACTGAAGCTTTCTTT. This translates into CASSQPGRNTEAFF.

This clone was observed a single time. This sequence joins TRBV5-4 and TRBJ2-3; no firm D call. The germline V gene encodes CDR1 SGHNT and CDR2 YYREEE (reference sequence). The V and J ends lost 6 bases and 1 base respectively, with 12 bases between them. The CDR3 contains 14 residues. This CDR3 is CASTRQAGTDTQYF. In DNA form, the CDR3 reads TGTGCCAGCACCCGGCAGGCTGGCACAGATACGCAGTATTTT. The entire variable domain, with the rest obtained from reference TRBV5-4 and TRBJ2-3, is as follows: ETGVTQSPTHLIKTRGQQVTLRCSSQSGHNTVSWYQQALGQGPQFIFQYYREEENGRGNFPPRFSGLQFPNYSSELNVNALELDDSALYLCASTRQAGTDTQYFGPGTRLTVL.

This clone turned up a few times. The chain employs TRBV2 and TRBJ2-7; 12 positions agree with TRBD1. Germline V lookup: CDR1 SNHLY, CDR2 FYNNEI. The length of the CDR3 is 17 residues. V shed 8 bases and J 4 bases; nucleotides not matched to a gene: 15. CDR3 DNA: TGTGCCAGCCGTGGGCTTGGGGACAGGGGGCTTCGTTACGAGCAGTACTTC. It specifies CASRGLGDRGLRYEQYF.

V is TRBV11-2 and J is TRBJ1-3; D unresolved. The germline V gene encodes CDR1 SGHAT and CDR2 FQNNGV. CDR3 length: 14 amino acids. Trimming stripped 7 bases from V and 1 base from J, with 11 bases between. The CDR3 loop is CASNQWSSGNTIYF. The CDR3 nucleotides are TGTGCCAGCAACCAGTGGTCTTCTGGAAACACCATATATTTT.

The chain recombines TRBV29-1 with TRBJ1-2; maybe TRBD1 (5 bases). CDR3 length: 11 amino acids. Trimming removed 7 bases from V and 6 bases from J, with 12 bases in between. Germline V gene sequence: CDR1 SQVTM, CDR2 ANQGSEA. CDR3 region: CSATEDNGYTF. The CDR3 region has the DNA TGCAGCGCGACAGAGGATAATGGCTACACCTTC.

The chain employs TRBV11-3 and TRBJ2-3; 7 positions agree with TRBD2. Germline-derived CDR1 and CDR2 are SGHNT and YENEEA. This CDR3 has 16 residues. V lost 2 bases, J lost 2 bases, and 7 bases stayed unmatched. The CDR3 region is CASSLSASGNTDTQYF. DNA of the CDR3: TGTGCCAGCAGCTTATCGGCTAGCGGAAACACAGATACGCAGTATTTT.

The chain couples TRBV7-2 to TRBJ2-7, with D possibly TRBD1 on 6 matching bases. The CDR3 is made up of 11 amino acids. From germline, CDR1 is SGHTA and CDR2 FQGNSA. V was clipped by 4 bases and J by 10 bases, with 11 bases between them. The CDR3 region is CASSSTGSQYF. DNA of the CDR3: TGTGCCAGCAGCTCTACAGGGTCCCAGTACTTC. The whole variable domain, filled in from reference TRBV7-2 and TRBJ2-7, reads GAGVSQSPSNKVTEKGKDVELRCDPISGHTALYWYRQSLGQGLEFLIYFQGNSAPDKSGLPSDRFSAERTGGSVSTLTIQRTQQEDSAVYLCASSSTGSQYFGPGTRLTVT.

The chain couples TRBV20-1 to TRBJ2-7; D not certain. Trimming removed 6 bases at V and 1 base at J, with 7 bases between. CDR1 and CDR2 from the germline V gene are DFQATT and SNEGSKA (reference sequence). This CDR3 spans 11 amino acids. The CDR3 DNA follows: TGCAGTGCCACTCCTTCCTACGAGCAGTACTTC. Translating gives CSATPSYEQYF.

The chain couples TRBV6-5 to TRBJ2-1; 13 bases fit TRBD2. This CDR3 has 15 amino acids. Germline trimming cut 6 bases from V and 7 bases from J; bases unmatched to any gene: 6. Germline CDR1 is MNHEY and CDR2 is SVGAGI. The CDR3: CASRVRLAGGNEQFF. CDR3 in DNA: TGTGCCAGCAGAGTCCGACTAGCGGGAGGTAATGAGCAGTTCTTC.